This T cell receptor beta chain was identified in a study of shared clonotypes between healthy human individuals. The ends lost 2 bases at V and 2 bases at J; junction bases unmatched: 7. Germline lookup yields CDR1 SGDLS and CDR2 YYNGEE. This CDR3 is 17 amino acids long. Naive CD8 isolation took CD45RO-negative cells positively selected for CCR7 and excluded terminally differentiated effector memory CD45RA+ cells. The table came from immunoSEQ multiplex PCR; TCRdb's copy has only in-frame clones and leaves some out. The data show around 1.9 million clones, roughly 93% seen once. The TCR was taken from a man aged 18 to 30 in good health. Some clones in this sample may be carry-over from other donors' samples. The chain is built from TRBV9 and TRBJ2-6; 7 bases fit TRBD1. The sample comprised naive CD8+ T cells from PBMCs. The CDR3: CASSVWQGETGANVLTF. CDR3 nucleotide sequence: TGTGCCAGCAGCGTCTGGCAGGGGGAGACTGGGGCCAACGTCCTGACTTTC.